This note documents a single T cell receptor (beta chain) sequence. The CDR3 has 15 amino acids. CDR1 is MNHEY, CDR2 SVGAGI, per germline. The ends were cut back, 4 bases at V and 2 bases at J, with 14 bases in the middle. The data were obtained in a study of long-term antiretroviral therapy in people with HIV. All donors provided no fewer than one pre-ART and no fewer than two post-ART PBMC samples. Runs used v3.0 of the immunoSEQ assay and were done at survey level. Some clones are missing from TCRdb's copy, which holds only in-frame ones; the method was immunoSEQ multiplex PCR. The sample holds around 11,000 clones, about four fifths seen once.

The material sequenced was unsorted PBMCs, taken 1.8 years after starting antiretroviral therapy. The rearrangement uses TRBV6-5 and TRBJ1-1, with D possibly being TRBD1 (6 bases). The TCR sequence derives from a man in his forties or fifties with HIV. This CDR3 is CASSSRTARNTEAFF. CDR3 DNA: TGTGCCAGCAGTTCTAGGACAGCCCGCAACACTGAAGCTTTCTTT.